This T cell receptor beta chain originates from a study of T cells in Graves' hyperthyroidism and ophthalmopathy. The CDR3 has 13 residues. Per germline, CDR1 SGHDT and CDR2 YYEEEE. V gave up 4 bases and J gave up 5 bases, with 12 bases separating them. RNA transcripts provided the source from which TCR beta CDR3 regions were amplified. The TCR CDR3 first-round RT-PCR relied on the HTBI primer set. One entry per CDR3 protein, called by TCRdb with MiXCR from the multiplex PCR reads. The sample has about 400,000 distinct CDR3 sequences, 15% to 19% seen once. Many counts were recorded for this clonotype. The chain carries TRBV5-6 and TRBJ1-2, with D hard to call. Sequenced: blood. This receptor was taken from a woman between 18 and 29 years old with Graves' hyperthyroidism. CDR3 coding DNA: TGTGCCAGCAGCCCATCCGGGAGATATGGCTACACCTTC. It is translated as CASSPSGRYGYTF.